These T cell receptor beta chains were read from a single sample in a study of shared clonotypes between healthy human individuals. The method was immunoSEQ multiplex PCR; TCRdb's version includes in-frame clones alone and lacks a portion of them. The sample yields 550,000 to 800,000 clones, over 65% seen once. Sample: memory CD4+ T cells sorted from blood. These receptors were taken from a woman aged 25 to 45 in good health. The CDR3 runs from the conserved cysteine through the conserved F or W. The D gene is left open where the match is weak. For some rows the clone size is stated as once, few or many, or as a class when expanded; others skip it.

cdr3_length | j_call | v_call | d_call | clone_size | cdr3_aa | cdr3_nt
15 | TRBJ1-6 | TRBV5-8 | TRBD1 | - | CASPNGQGEFSPLHF | TGTGCCAGCCCGAATGGACAGGGGGAATTTTCACCCCTCCACTTT
15 | TRBJ1-1 | TRBV5-1 | - | - | CASSLVGEMNTEAFF | TGCGCCAGCAGCTTGGTTGGGGAGATGAACACTGAAGCTTTCTTT
15 | TRBJ2-3 | TRBV11-2 | - | - | CASSLDAASTDTQYF | TGTGCCAGCAGCTTAGATGCGGCTAGCACAGATACGCAGTATTTT
15 | TRBJ2-7 | TRBV5-1 | - | - | CASSPLDSFSYEQYF | TGCGCCAGCAGCCCACTGGACAGTTTCTCCTACGAGCAGTACTTC
16 | TRBJ2-3 | TRBV25-1 | TRBD2 | - | CASSEASGKGGDTQYF | TGTGCCAGCAGTGAGGCTAGCGGGAAGGGCGGAGATACGCAGTATTTT
18 | TRBJ2-7 | TRBV2 | TRBD2 | - | CASSLPGLAGLKSYEQYF | TGTGCCAGCAGCTTACCGGGACTAGCGGGACTAAAATCCTACGAGCAGTACTTC
14 | TRBJ1-5 | TRBV18 | - | - | CASSPAGSNQPQHF | TGTGCCAGCTCACCGGCTGGTAGCAATCAGCCCCAGCATTTT
17 | TRBJ2-2 | TRBV11-2 | TRBD2 | - | CASSSRRGLARTGELFF | TGTGCCAGCAGCTCCAGAAGAGGACTAGCGCGAACCGGGGAGCTGTTTTTT
15 | TRBJ2-7 | TRBV29-1 | TRBD1 | - | CSVEERGDRQGEQYF | TGCAGCGTTGAAGAAAGAGGGGACAGGCAGGGAGAGCAGTACTTC
13 | TRBJ1-2 | TRBV7-8 | - | many | CASSPLGYYGYTF | TGTGCCAGCAGCCCCCTGGGCTACTATGGCTACACCTTC
13 | TRBJ1-1 | TRBV5-8 | - | - | CASRKTENTEAFF | TGTGCCAGCCGAAAGACGGAGAACACTGAAGCTTTCTTT
14 | TRBJ1-1 | TRBV6-4 | - | few | CASLKGQLNTEAFF | TGTGCCAGCTTAAAAGGACAGTTGAACACTGAAGCTTTCTTT
15 | TRBJ1-1 | TRBV2 | TRBD1 | - | CASSGSWDRGSRAFF | TGTGCCAGCAGTGGAAGTTGGGACAGGGGATCGCGGGCTTTCTTT
15 | TRBJ2-3 | TRBV5-1 | - | many | CASSLGLSGSDTQYF | TGCGCCAGCAGCTTGGGTCTGTCGGGGTCAGATACGCAGTATTTT
14 | TRBJ2-5 | TRBV9 | TRBD2 | once | CASSVMTSGTSQYF | TGTGCCAGCAGCGTGATGACTAGCGGGACGTCCCAGTACTTC
14 | TRBJ1-5 | TRBV27 | TRBD1 | - | CASSLDRANQPQHF | TGTGCCAGCAGTTTGGACAGGGCCAATCAGCCCCAGCATTTT
13 | TRBJ1-2 | TRBV5-1 | - | - | CASSLAGSNGYTF | TGCGCCAGCAGCTTGGCGGGGTCGAATGGCTACACCTTC
16 | TRBJ2-2 | TRBV4-2 | TRBD2 | - | CASSASGRFDTGELFF | TGTGCCAGCAGCGCAAGCGGGAGGTTCGACACCGGGGAGCTGTTTTTT
15 | TRBJ2-5 | TRBV5-6 | - | - | CASSRGHSRGETQYF | TGTGCCAGCAGCCGCGGACACTCTCGAGGGGAGACCCAGTACTTC
13 | TRBJ1-1 | TRBV10-3 | TRBD1 | - | CAISNTGDTEAFF | TGTGCCATCAGCAACACAGGGGATACTGAAGCTTTCTTT
16 | TRBJ1-5 | TRBV4-1 | - | - | CASSQDSSGGRQPQHF | TGCGCCAGCAGCCAAGACAGTTCCGGGGGGAGGCAGCCCCAGCATTTT
17 | TRBJ1-3 | TRBV28 | - | - | CASIAGRRDYSGNTIYF | TGTGCCAGCATCGCGGGACGCAGAGATTACTCTGGAAACACCATATATTTT
12 | TRBJ1-1 | TRBV28 | - | - | CATHSGLSKAFF | TGTGCCACCCACTCAGGGTTGTCCAAAGCTTTCTTT
14 | TRBJ1-1 | TRBV7-3 | - | - | CASSLTTANTEAFF | TGTGCCAGCAGCTTAACCACTGCGAACACTGAAGCTTTCTTT
14 | TRBJ2-5 | TRBV5-5 | - | few | CASSQDRGRKAQYF | TGTGCCAGCAGCCAGGACAGAGGGAGGAAGGCCCAGTACTTC
13 | TRBJ1-2 | TRBV5-1 | - | - | CASSPLDTHGYTF | TGCGCCAGCAGCCCCCTAGACACTCATGGCTACACCTTC
16 | TRBJ2-5 | TRBV5-1 | TRBD1 | many | CASSYGQGVAQETQYF | TGCGCCAGCAGCTACGGACAGGGGGTAGCCCAAGAGACCCAGTACTTC
10 | TRBJ1-1 | TRBV29-1 | - | - | CSVDNTEAFF | TGCAGCGTTGACAACACTGAAGCTTTCTTT
14 | TRBJ1-2 | TRBV28 | - | - | CASSPPTSNYGYTF | TGTGCCAGCAGTCCACCGACAAGTAACTATGGCTACACCTTC
16 | TRBJ2-7 | TRBV5-4 | - | - | CASSRAAGTESYEQYF | TGTGCCAGCAGCCGAGCTGCCGGGACCGAATCCTACGAGCAGTACTTC
14 | TRBJ2-3 | TRBV19 | - | - | CASSDGQTTDTQYF | TGTGCCAGTAGTGATGGGCAGACCACAGATACGCAGTATTTT
19 | TRBJ2-7 | TRBV5-4 | TRBD2 | - | CASSREVAGGPGSLYEQYF | TGTGCCAGCAGCCGGGAGGTAGCGGGAGGGCCGGGTTCTCTATACGAGCAGTACTTC
13 | TRBJ2-7 | TRBV28 | TRBD1 | - | CASKPGQSYEQYF | TGTGCCAGCAAACCGGGACAGTCCTACGAGCAGTACTTC
13 | TRBJ1-2 | TRBV6-4 | - | - | CASSDPRGGGYTF | TGTGCCAGCAGTGACCCGAGGGGGGGCGGCTACACCTTC
12 | TRBJ1-1 | TRBV29-1 | - | - | CSVDSRNTEAFF | TGCAGCGTCGACAGTCGGAACACTGAAGCTTTCTTT
12 | TRBJ2-2 | TRBV29-1 | - | few | CSVVQRPGELFF | TGCAGCGTTGTTCAGCGGCCCGGGGAGCTGTTTTTT
12 | TRBJ2-4 | TRBV29-1 | - | - | CSVSVAKNIQYF | TGCAGCGTTTCAGTAGCCAAAAACATTCAGTACTTC
13 | TRBJ1-4 | TRBV4-1 | - | - | CASSHTEGEKLFF | TGCGCCAGCAGCCACACAGAGGGGGAAAAACTGTTTTTT
15 | TRBJ2-3 | TRBV11-2 | - | - | CASSLGSGGTDTQYF | TGTGCCAGCAGCTTAGGATCCGGGGGCACAGATACGCAGTATTTT
13 | TRBJ2-7 | TRBV6-1 | - | - | CASSGPWGYEQYF | TGTGCCAGCAGTGGCCCCTGGGGTTACGAGCAGTACTTC
17 | TRBJ2-2 | TRBV7-3 | TRBD2 | - | CASSLTQTSGNTGELFF | TGTGCCAGCAGCCTAACCCAGACTAGCGGCAACACCGGGGAGCTGTTTTTT
12 | TRBJ2-7 | TRBV10-3 | TRBD1 | many | CATGQEIYEQYF | TGTGCCACCGGACAGGAGATCTACGAGCAGTACTTC
12 | TRBJ2-7 | TRBV2 | - | - | CASSMGRIEQYF | TGTGCCAGCAGTATGGGGCGGATCGAGCAGTACTTC
13 | TRBJ2-5 | TRBV7-6 | - | - | CASSHPSYETQYF | TGTGCCAGCAGTCACCCGAGTTATGAGACCCAGTACTTC
16 | TRBJ2-5 | TRBV19 | - | many | CASSIGVGGLGETQYF | TGTGCCAGTAGTATAGGGGTCGGGGGGCTGGGAGAGACCCAGTACTTC
14 | TRBJ1-2 | TRBV18 | - | - | CASSPGTGNYGYTF | TGTGCCAGCTCACCCGGGACGGGGAACTATGGCTACACCTTC
14 | TRBJ2-1 | TRBV29-1 | - | - | CSVEPGRSYNEQFF | TGCAGCGTTGAACCCGGCCGCTCCTACAATGAGCAGTTCTTC
15 | TRBJ2-1 | TRBV11-2 | TRBD2 | - | CASSLVAGGRGEQFF | TGTGCCAGCAGCTTAGTAGCGGGAGGGCGAGGTGAGCAGTTCTTC
14 | TRBJ1-2 | TRBV29-1 | TRBD1 | - | CSVDISGTGYGYTF | TGCAGCGTTGACATTTCCGGGACAGGATATGGCTACACCTTC
17 | TRBJ2-1 | TRBV10-3 | TRBD2 | - | CAISPGTSGPSYNEQFF | TGTGCCATCAGCCCCGGGACTAGCGGGCCTTCCTACAATGAGCAGTTCTTC
15 | TRBJ2-1 | TRBV2 | TRBD2 | - | CASSVTSGGTNEQFF | TGTGCCAGCAGTGTGACTAGCGGGGGGACCAATGAGCAGTTCTTC